The 19 T cell receptor beta chains below come from one sample, sequenced in a study of monozygotic twins with inflammatory bowel disease. TCRdb re-called the 5' RACE reads, yielding one record per CDR3 amino acid sequence without DNA. Its table lists some 440,000 distinct CDR3 sequences. The material sequenced was blood. The source is a human donor with ulcerative colitis or Crohn's disease, or a healthy co-twin of an affected twin (not recorded which).

The gene calls are TRBV13 and TRBJ2-7; TCRdb gives TRBD1 as the D gene, but with no DNA this cannot be confirmed. This CDR3 is 15 amino acids long. Germline CDR1 is PRHDT and CDR2 is FYEKMQ (reference sequence). The CDR3 loop is CASSLYRVRRSEQYF.

The CDR3 here is CSAPRDLSTEAFF. The chain combines TRBV20-1 with TRBJ1-1; TCRdb's D call of TRBD1 is untestable without DNA. This CDR3 region has 13 residues. Germline V gives CDR1 DFQATT, CDR2 SNEGSKA (reference sequence).

The J gene is TRBJ1-6, the V gene TRBV12-3 or TRBV12-4; TCRdb designates TRBD1, a call that cannot be tested without DNA. The CDR3 is 16 amino acids. The CDR3 sequence: CASRPGQGAHNSPLHF.

The rearrangement uses TRBV4-2 and TRBJ2-2; TCRdb gives TRBD1 as the D gene, but with no DNA this cannot be confirmed. The germline gives CDR1 LGHNA, CDR2 YNFKEQ. The CDR3 has 16 residues. This CDR3 is CASSQADREGTGELFF.

The chain combines TRBV19 with TRBJ2-1; the D call of TRBD2 rests on TCRdb alone, since no DNA is present to check it. CDR3 size: 16 residues. CDR1 and CDR2 from the germline V gene are LNHDA and SQIVND (reference sequence). Here the CDR3 reads CASSIRSSGRGNEQFF.

The chain is built from TRBV10-3 and TRBJ1-6; TCRdb selects TRBD1, and the lack of DNA leaves this call unchecked. The germline CDR1 and CDR2 sequences are ENHRY and SYGVKD. There are 15 residues in the CDR3. CDR3 in amino acids: CAISESGQGFSPLHF.

This sequence joins TRBV18 and TRBJ1-2. Germline-derived CDR1 and CDR2 are KGHSH and LQKENI. CDR3 size: 12 residues. CDR3 protein: CASSPLGSGYTF.

The V call is TRBV5-1, the J call TRBJ1-6. Germline V gives CDR1 SGHRS, CDR2 YFSETQ. The CDR3 has 13 amino acids. CDR3 region: CASSRDSNSPLHF.

The chain employs TRBV19 and TRBJ1-3. CDR1 is LNHDA, CDR2 SQIVND, per germline (reference sequence). This CDR3 comprises 17 residues. This CDR3 reads CASSPEGLDNSGNTIYF.

CDR3 loop: CASSPGAGSYNEQFF. The rearrangement joins TRBV18 to TRBJ2-1; the D call of TRBD1 rests on TCRdb alone, since no DNA is present to check it. The CDR3 totals 15 residues. Germline CDR1 and CDR2: KGHSH and LQKENI.

The rearrangement joins TRBV5-1 to TRBJ2-3; the D call of TRBD2 rests on TCRdb alone, since no DNA is present to check it. Germline V gene lookup returns CDR1 SGHRS and CDR2 YFSETQ. The CDR3 has 16 residues. The chain's CDR3 is CASSYSGGPSTDTQYF.

The rearrangement links TRBV5-1 to TRBJ2-7. The CDR3 is made up of 14 amino acids. Germline loops: CDR1 SGHRS, CDR2 YFSETQ. CDR3 protein: CASSLRPEPYEQYF.

This rearrangement joins TRBV24-1 to TRBJ1-6; TCRdb names TRBD1, which stays unverified in the absence of DNA. There are 13 residues in the CDR3. Germline V lookup: CDR1 KGHDR, CDR2 SFDVKD. The CDR3 sequence is CATSDLRGSPLHF.

V is TRBV2 and J is TRBJ1-1; TCRdb's assignment of TRBD1 cannot be checked, as there is no DNA. Per germline, CDR1 SNHLY and CDR2 FYNNEI. CDR3 length equals 16 residues. The CDR3: CASSEATRALNTEAFF. The variable domain in full, completed from reference TRBV2 and TRBJ1-1, reads EPEVTQTPSHQVTQMGQEVILRCVPISNHLYFYWYRQILGQKVEFLVSFYNNEISEKSEIFDDQFSVERPDGSNFTLKIRSTKLEDSAMYFCASSEATRALNTEAFFGQGTRLTVV.

The rearrangement links TRBV2 to TRBJ1-1; TCRdb returns TRBD1, unconfirmable since there is no DNA. In germline, CDR1 is SNHLY, CDR2 FYNNEI. The CDR3 runs 14 residues. CDR3 amino acids: CASIQGDIPTEAFF.

The chain combines TRBV27 with TRBJ2-2. CDR3 length equals 14 residues. Per germline, CDR1 MNHEY and CDR2 SMNVEV (reference sequence). The CDR3: CASSAGRSTGELFF.

This rearrangement joins TRBV11-1 to TRBJ2-1; TCRdb calls TRBD1, which cannot be checked without DNA. The CDR3 loop spans 16 amino acids. Germline loops: CDR1 SGHAT, CDR2 FQDESV (reference sequence). The CDR3: CASSSRGAQAYNEQFF. Complete variable domain (other parts from reference TRBV11-1 and TRBJ2-1): EAEVAQSPRYKITEKSQAVAFWCDPISGHATLYWYRQILGQGPELLVQFQDESVVDDSQLPKDRFSAERLKGVDSTLKIQPAELGDSAMYLCASSSRGAQAYNEQFFGPGTRLTVL.

This chain connects TRBV12-3 or TRBV12-4 to TRBJ2-7; TCRdb indicates TRBD1, and absent DNA this call remains unverified. The CDR3 has 12 amino acids. CDR3 residues: CASSPRVGEQYF.

CDR3 in amino acids: CASSLQEPVSTDTQYF. V gene TRBV5-1 combines with J gene TRBJ2-3. CDR1 is SGHRS, CDR2 YFSETQ, per germline. The CDR3 runs to 16 residues.